The 14 T cell receptor beta chains below all came from one sample that was sequenced in a study of T cells of healthy individuals. TCRdb reprocessed the 5' RACE reads with MiXCR, giving one entry per CDR3 protein. The sample records approximately 52,000 distinct CDR3 sequences, roughly 15% being singletons. The receptors were sampled from a human donor in good health.

This clonotype was seen many times. V gene TRBV7-9 combines with J gene TRBJ2-1, with 8 bases aligning to TRBD2. This CDR3 has 16 amino acids. The germline V gene encodes CDR1 SEHNR and CDR2 FQNEAQ (reference sequence). V lost 4 bases and J lost 0; bases outside the gene matches: 5. The DNA of the CDR3 is TGTGCCAGCAGCTCAAGACTAGCGAGCTCCTACAATGAGCAGTTCTTC. Its translation: CASSSRLASSYNEQFF.

This clonotype was counted a few times. CDR3 region: CSVTLGSQGTEAFF. CDR3 DNA: TGCAGCGTCACTTTGGGGTCTCAAGGCACTGAAGCTTTCTTT. The rearrangement uses TRBV29-1 and TRBJ1-1, with D hard to call. With 6 bases removed from V and 4 bases from J, the gap between germline ends came to 18 bases. The CDR3 is made up of 14 amino acids. Per germline, CDR1 SQVTM and CDR2 ANQGSEA.

This clonotype appeared many times. The chain joins TRBV20-1 to TRBJ2-1, with TRBD2 identical over 11 bases. With 3 bases clipped from V and 4 bases from J, the junction kept 17 bases outside the gene matches. Germline lookup yields CDR1 DFQATT and CDR2 SNEGSKA (reference sequence). This CDR3 region has 19 residues. CDR3 loop: CSASPPGTSGSRRYNEQFF. The CDR3, as DNA: TGCAGTGCTAGTCCTCCCGGGACTAGCGGATCCCGGAGATACAATGAGCAGTTCTTC.

This clonotype has a count of ten or more. The chain couples TRBV10-3 to TRBJ1-5; no clear D gene. V was clipped by 6 bases and J by 9 bases, with 12 bases between them. The length of the CDR3 is 12 residues. Looked up from germline, CDR1 is ENHRY and CDR2 is SYGVKD. The CDR3 nucleotides read TGTGCCATCAGCTCATGGAGTAGGCCCCAGCATTTT. Amino acids: CAISSWSRPQHF.

The rearrangement uses TRBV2 and TRBJ2-3; D may be TRBD2 (5 bases). Trimming left V 4 bases short and J 2 bases short, with 10 bases between. CDR1 and CDR2 from the germline V gene are SNHLY and FYNNEI. This CDR3 region has 14 residues. The CDR3 loop reads CASSGRNYTDTQYF. The CDR3 bases are TGTGCCAGCAGTGGGAGGAACTACACAGATACGCAGTATTTT.

The table lists this clonotype with many counts. V and J are TRBV7-8 and TRBJ2-7; D might be TRBD2 (5 bases). CDR3 length: 13 residues. Germline V gene lookup returns CDR1 SGHVS and CDR2 FQNEAQ. Trimming cost V 3 bases and J 0 bases, with 6 bases left between them. CDR3 residues: CASSLTNSYEQYF. The CDR3 DNA reads as TGTGCCAGCAGCTTGACTAACTCCTACGAGCAGTACTTC.

Ten or more counts support this clonotype. V is TRBV10-3 and J is TRBJ1-1; D gene uncertain. The CDR3 runs to 14 residues. Germline CDR1 ENHRY, CDR2 SYGVKD. Trimming removed 0 bases from V and 2 bases from J, with 7 bases in between. The CDR3 protein is CAISESRVNTEAFF. CDR3 DNA: TGTGCCATCAGTGAGTCGAGAGTCAACACTGAAGCTTTCTTT.

The genes are TRBV12-3 or TRBV12-4 and TRBJ2-2, with 10 bases aligning to TRBD2. V trimming: 8 bases; J trimming: 0 bases; junction bases outside the gene matches: 12. The CDR3 runs 18 residues. The CDR3 sequence is CASSTPSGRASNTGELFF. Here the CDR3 DNA reads TGTGCCAGCTCAACCCCTAGCGGGAGAGCCTCGAACACCGGGGAGCTGTTTTTT.

The sample holds a few counts of this clonotype. This sequence joins TRBV5-4 and TRBJ1-1; D call uncertain. The CDR3 is 11 amino acids. Germline V gene data show CDR1 as SGHNT and CDR2 as YYREEE (reference sequence). Trimming cost V 3 bases and J 3 bases, with 3 bases left between them. CDR3 DNA: TGTGCCAGCAGCTGGGACACTGAAGCTTTCTTT. Translated, it gives CASSWDTEAFF. The whole variable domain, remainder taken from reference TRBV5-4 and TRBJ1-1, is ETGVTQSPTHLIKTRGQQVTLRCSSQSGHNTVSWYQQALGQGPQFIFQYYREEENGRGNFPPRFSGLQFPNYSSELNVNALELDDSALYLCASSWDTEAFFGQGTRLTVV.

The chain is built from TRBV5-1 and TRBJ1-6, with 7 bases that match TRBD1. The germline V gene has CDR1 SGHRS and CDR2 YFSETQ. With 0 bases clipped from V and 6 bases from J, the junction kept 3 bases outside the gene matches. The CDR3 runs to 15 residues. The CDR3 here is CASSLDRGRNSPLHF. CDR3 sequence (DNA): TGCGCCAGCAGCTTGGACAGGGGTCGTAATTCACCCCTCCACTTT.

This clonotype has ten or more counts. This chain links TRBV7-8 with TRBJ2-3; 10 nucleotides agree with TRBD2. Germline CDR1 SGHVS, CDR2 FQNEAQ. The CDR3 contains 17 residues. With V trimmed by 1 base and J by 5 bases, 9 bases remained unmatched. This CDR3 reads CASSLVRSGGLRDTQYF. For the CDR3, the DNA is TGTGCCAGCAGCTTAGTTCGTAGCGGGGGGCTTAGAGATACGCAGTATTTT.

This clonotype was found many times. The chain carries TRBV7-3 and TRBJ1-2; D may be TRBD1 (5 bases). The length of the CDR3 is 14 residues. Germline-derived CDR1 and CDR2 are SGHTA and FQGTGA. The V and J ends lost 5 bases and 4 bases respectively, with 14 bases between them. CDR3 region: CASSPDPGTYGYTF. The CDR3 DNA is TGTGCCAGCAGCCCCGACCCGGGGACCTATGGCTACACCTTC.

This clonotype has just a few counts. This sequence joins TRBV4-3 and TRBJ2-3; D not certain. The V end lost 1 base, the J end lost 1 base, and 9 bases lay between the germline ends. This CDR3 has 15 amino acids. The germline V gene has CDR1 LGHNA and CDR2 YSLEER. The CDR3 loop reads CASSQASQGTDTQYF. Here the CDR3 DNA reads TGCGCCAGCAGCCAAGCGTCGCAGGGCACAGATACGCAGTATTTT.

This clonotype was detected many times. The rearrangement uses TRBV18 and TRBJ1-1, with 9 bases matching TRBD1. CDR1 is KGHSH, CDR2 LQKENI, per germline. Trimming at V came to 6 bases and at J to 5 bases, leaving 4 bases not matched to a gene. This CDR3 has 13 residues. Here the CDR3 DNA reads TGTGCCAGCTCCCGACAGGGGGGGACTGAAGCTTTCTTT. As protein: CASSRQGGTEAFF.